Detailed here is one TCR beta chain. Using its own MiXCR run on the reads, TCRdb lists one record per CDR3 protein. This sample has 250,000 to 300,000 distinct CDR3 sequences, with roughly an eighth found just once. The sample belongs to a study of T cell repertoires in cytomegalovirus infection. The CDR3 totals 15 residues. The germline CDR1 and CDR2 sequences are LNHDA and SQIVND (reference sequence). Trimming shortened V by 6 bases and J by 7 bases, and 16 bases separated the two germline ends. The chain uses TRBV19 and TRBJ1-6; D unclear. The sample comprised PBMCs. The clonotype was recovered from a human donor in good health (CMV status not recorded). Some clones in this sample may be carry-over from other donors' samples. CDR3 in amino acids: CASSARPEFNSPLHF. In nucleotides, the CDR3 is TGTGCCAGTAGCGCCCGGCCGGAGTTCAATTCACCCCTCCACTTT.